The rows below give T cell receptor beta chains drawn from one sample of a study of T-cell reconstitution after alpha-beta-depleted transplantation in children. TCRdb passed the PCR reads through MiXCR, listing each CDR3 protein once. Of 77,000 or so distinct CDR3 sequences listed, approximately 18% were seen once; the top ten hold about 47%. This specimen was PBMCs, mostly from graft donor cells, taken 360 days after TCRalphabeta/CD19-depleted stem cell transplant. These TCRs come from a male patient aged 2-9 years who had a stem cell transplant for acute lymphoblastic leukemia, so the T cells may come from the graft donor. Each CDR3 is given with its conserved first and last residue.

CDR3: CASSYYSLRSRGYEQYF; V: TRBV6-2/TRBV6-3; J: TRBJ2-7
CDR3: CASSQGRDSIHGELFF; V: TRBV4-2; J: TRBJ2-2
CDR3: CATREGASAYEQYF; V: TRBV24-1; J: TRBJ2-7
CDR3: CSARDTPRRRGYTF; V: TRBV20-1; J: TRBJ1-2
CDR3: CASSFRDRGNEQFF; V: TRBV5-1; J: TRBJ2-1
CDR3: CASKLGDSRTDTQYF; V: TRBV5-1; J: TRBJ2-3
CDR3: CASSFSVEKLFF; V: TRBV7-6; J: TRBJ1-4
CDR3: CASSFLGSGTGSYEQYF; V: TRBV5-6; J: TRBJ2-7
CDR3: CASRRTGTAQADTF; V: TRBV28; J: TRBJ1-2
CDR3: CASSLLDTGGQPQHF; V: TRBV5-6; J: TRBJ1-5
CDR3: CASSPRASGLVDEQFF; V: TRBV5-1; J: TRBJ2-1
CDR3: CASSSRTTGGYTF; V: TRBV3-1; J: TRBJ1-2
CDR3: CASSRQMWTEAFF; V: TRBV11-1; J: TRBJ1-1
CDR3: CASSSGAPQFF; V: TRBV2; J: TRBJ2-1
CDR3: CSVETRRIYGYTF; V: TRBV29-1; J: TRBJ1-2
CDR3: CSVGVELAGGPRELFF; V: TRBV29-1; J: TRBJ2-2
CDR3: CASSVGDTQYF; V: TRBV9; J: TRBJ2-3
CDR3: CASSKEVQGYEQYF; V: TRBV21-1; J: TRBJ2-7
CDR3: CASSLTSGSTGELFF; V: TRBV5-1; J: TRBJ2-2
CDR3: CASSLIPSNTGELFF; V: TRBV5-6; J: TRBJ2-2
CDR3: CSVGDRGDYGYTF; V: TRBV29-1; J: TRBJ1-2
CDR3: CASSPRRAGRGAGTGELFF; V: TRBV10-1; J: TRBJ2-2
CDR3: CASSLAGRGLLYNSPLHF; V: TRBV12-3/TRBV12-4; J: TRBJ1-6
CDR3: CASSLFTGKTYEQYF; V: TRBV28; J: TRBJ2-7